The source of this T cell receptor (beta chain) is a study of cytomegalovirus exposure and HLA in healthy donors (dated by TCRdb to the late 2010s). Looking at the study overall: In an earlier analysis of some 550 of the donors, approximately 260 Gb of sequence data and approximately 100 million unique TCR beta sequences from roughly 180 million T cells were reported. Donor age, sex, ethnicity and CMV serostatus were collected together with the repertoire data. HLA typing covered class I and class II loci at four-digit resolution. A few DR-DQ haplotypes were treated as single units for association and clustering because of strong linkage in the cohort. Every repertoire in the discovery cohort had been generated on one and the same sequencing platform. An earlier analysis of 587 of the donors used high-throughput TCR beta sequencing to judge whether each TCR beta V gene segment behaved as functional or pseudogenic. Across approximately 420 genotyped donors of the cohort, an average of about 200,000 unique TCR beta nucleotide sequences per donor were sequenced, and roughly 20% of those sequences were non-productive. To predict cytomegalovirus infection status, the study brought together high-throughput TCR immunosequencing, statistical association of individual TCRs with disease status, and machine learning. A separate validation cohort of about 110 different subjects was used in addition to the 666-subject first cohort. The aim of the study was to test whether cataloging public T cell receptors could identify signatures of past pathogen exposure. Of the roughly 430 genotyped donors, 81% fell in the genetic ancestry cluster associated with self-reported Caucasian donors. Rather than using new phenotypic data, the later analysis identified candidate immune exposures from TCR beta sequences and from how often those sequences occurred across donors. Genome-wide SNP genotypes for about 55% of the 666 donors were used in a later genetic analysis, which treated that subset as a discovery cohort. The T cell repertoires of 670 or so subjects were profiled by immunosequencing and related to cytomegalovirus serostatus. A later analysis re-analyzed previously published TCR beta repertoires from 550 to 700 donors and added high-resolution HLA genotyping to study TCR occurrence patterns. The number of donors typed differed by locus, with roughly 629-640 for A, B, C, DRB1 and DQB1, 522 for DQA1, 600 to 610 for DPA1, and approximately 470 for DPB1. Roughly 300 gigabases of sequencing data and some 85 million unique TCR sequences were included in an early release covering about 700 HLA-typed donors. Study-wide conclusions, independent of this receptor: A cluster of highly shared sequence variants was judged likely to be a technical artifact of the sequencing pipeline. A further reported finding was that TCR beta sequences accurately predicted the HLA-A and HLA-B alleles for most subjects in the first cohort. In vitro tests confirmed that a few of the cytomegalovirus-associated TCR beta chains recognize cytomegalovirus antigens. In an earlier analysis of some 500 of the donors, most TCR beta V segments appeared in productive rearrangements about 90% or about 30% of the time, broadly matching IMGT annotations. Because HLA typing was missing for some donors at each locus, association tests included only the typed subset. CMV serostatus was the only immune exposure information available for the cohort. Cytomegalovirus status was reported to be diagnosed by the classifier with high specificity and sensitivity in both the original and validation cohorts. In a later analysis, the rate of TCR association differed among HLA loci, with DRB1 alleles having the most associated TCRs and HLA-C alleles having the fewest. The earlier analysis of 587 of the donors excluded over 15 rarely observed V segments, including chromosome 9 orphons, because counts were too low. This cohort had only TCR beta chains sequenced, and the lack of alpha or paired-chain data limited which features could be detected. The authors suggested that the approach could potentially be generalized to other disease states and immunological phenotypes. In a later analysis, most CMV-associated TCR beta chains were found to appear HLA-restricted, with HLA associations seemingly driven largely by CMV exposure. Strong co-occurrence of HLA alleles, especially DR and DQ, made assigning TCR associations to individual alleles difficult. Presence/absence analyses assumed roughly uniform sequencing depth across donors, an assumption that may not hold. A later analysis found that HLA-associated TCR beta chains were more clonally expanded and had lower generation probabilities than equally common non-associated chains. An association between a missense DCLRE1C variant and V-gene and J-gene trimming of TCR beta chains was found in a later genetic analysis and replicated in an independent cohort. A later analysis reported that several top co-occurrence clusters appeared linked to parvovirus B19, influenza, CMV and Epstein-Barr virus. According to a later genetic analysis, donors in an Asian-associated ancestry cluster had fewer N-insertions in productive TCRs than the approximately 630-donor mean. Some IMGT-functional V segments, including TRBV6-2 and TRBV6-3, could not be told apart with the 87-base-pair reads, so those segments were excluded. At a false discovery rate of 0.05, a later analysis linked some 17,000 TCR beta sequences to specific HLA alleles. The study gave a list of over 150 TCR beta chains associated with cytomegalovirus. Linkage disequilibrium might explain the correlated functional status among segregating V segments, but an unknown experimental factor could not be excluded. Across donors, most TCR sequences were observed very rarely, whereas some public TCRs were present in many individuals.

Taken from the germline V gene, the CDR1 and CDR2 loops are SNHLY and FYNNEI. From cysteine to phenylalanine, the CDR3 is 14 amino acids long. Only the CDR3 part of the read is kept: 42 bases, read in frame from the first base. At the junction V is shortened by 7 bases and J by 7 bases; bases outside the gene matches: 7. Note on this clone: What antigen it recognizes has not been identified. No much larger clone exists at a distance of one base, and base qualities are not known.

The cohort comprised some 680 healthy bone marrow donors. At the time of sampling, every cohort member was nominally healthy, though immune exposures that went unrecorded were likely present. The donor was CMV seronegative and belonged to the group of 380 or so seronegative cohort members. Each donor provided a peripheral blood sample, and peripheral blood mononuclear cells were used for TCR beta sequencing. The Qiagen DNeasy Blood Extraction Kit was used to extract genomic DNA from the blood cell samples. Preparation of the library involved the immunoSEQ multiplex PCR assay. For the multiplex PCR, a mixture combining 60 forward primers for TCR Vbeta segments and 13 reverse primers for TCR Jbeta segments was used. The CDR3 region of rearranged TCR beta genes was amplified from genomic DNA by a multiplex PCR assay. The Illumina HiSeq System was used to sequence the amplified TCR beta libraries as 87-base-pair reads. As for the authors' bioinformatics: A later analysis tallied approximately 87 million unique TCR beta chains across the 666 repertoires, and approximately 9.9 million of those chains were shared by two or more donors. Raw reads were error-corrected and collapsed into unique sequences with a nearest-neighbor algorithm that merged closely related sequences to remove PCR and sequencing errors. Alignment of CDR3 sequences to IMGT reference sequences was used to assign V, D and J gene segments. Each retained sequence needed at least a six-nucleotide match to both a V gene segment and a J gene segment. Rearrangements were called productive when the CDR3 lacked stop codons and stayed in frame with V and J; all others were non-productive. CDR3 was defined by IMGT convention, running from the second conserved V-encoded cysteine to the conserved J-encoded phenylalanine. In an earlier analysis of 587 of the donors, sequences lacking an unambiguous match to a single V gene segment were excluded. In an earlier analysis of roughly 600 of the donors, a V segment was called functional when productive rearrangements were above 56.7%, and segregating when the standard deviation between donors exceeded 5%. A statistical classification framework was built to diagnose cytomegalovirus status from the catalog of TCR beta chain sequences. In a later analysis, TCR nucleotide sequences were compared against IMGT/GENE-DB human TR gene sequences so that V and J genes could be assigned. The TCRdist pipeline was used in a later analysis to assign CDR3 sequences and most-parsimonious VDJ recombination scenarios. A later analysis defined each TCR beta chain by its CDR3 amino acid sequence plus V-gene family, and excluded reads lacking a unique V-gene family. In a later analysis, some 600 highly shared, low-generation-probability nucleotide sequences were removed to address suspected cross-contamination and a sequencing artifact. A later analysis calculated a clonal expansion index for each public chain from normalized within-repertoire ranks of inferred template counts. A later analysis computed generation probabilities with a VDJ recombination model fitted to out-of-frame rearrangements, and checked the results against IGoR. In a later analysis, TCR-TCR, TCR-HLA and TCR-CMV co-occurrence was scored with hypergeometric tests, and a repertoire-size bias correction was applied to TCR pairs. False discovery rates were estimated in a later analysis by permuting HLA or CMV assignments 20 times. A later analysis grouped co-occurring TCRs with DBSCAN, adding TCRdist sequence similarity when clustering within HLA-allele-positive subsets. Repertoires with fewer than 30,000 or more than 120,000 public chains, plus five repertoires with anomalous nucleotide sharing, were excluded from co-occurrence clustering. The table was pulled from immuneACCESS by TCRdb, which kept in-frame rearrangements only. Such tables lose some clones; where checked, under half of the loss comes from unresolved V genes, and the rest has no known cause. V, J and clone size derive from that table, while D and trimming were established from the DNA sequence. For this sample there are around 150,000 clones; 80% appear just once. The top ten clonotypes cover about 2.2% of the sample.

Sequencing input: PBMCs. The sequence links TRBV2 to TRBJ2-1; 10 junctional bases match TRBD2. This clonotype originated in a young man in good health and CMV-seronegative. The DNA sequence follows: TGTGCCAGCATCTTTAGCGGGAGGCGTAATGAGCAGTTCTTC. Its amino acids are CASIFSGRRNEQFF.